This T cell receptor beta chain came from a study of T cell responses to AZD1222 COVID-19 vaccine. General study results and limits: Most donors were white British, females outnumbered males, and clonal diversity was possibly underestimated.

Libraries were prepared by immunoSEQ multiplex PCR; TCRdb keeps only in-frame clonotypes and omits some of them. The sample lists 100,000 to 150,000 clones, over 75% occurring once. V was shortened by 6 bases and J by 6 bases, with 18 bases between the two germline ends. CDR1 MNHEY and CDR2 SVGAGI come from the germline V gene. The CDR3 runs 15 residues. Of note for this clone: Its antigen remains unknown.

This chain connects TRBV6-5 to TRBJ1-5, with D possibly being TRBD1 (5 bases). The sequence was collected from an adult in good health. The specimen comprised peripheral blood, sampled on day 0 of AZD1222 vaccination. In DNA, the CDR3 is TGTGCCAGCAGGCCGCCGGGGACTTTAACTCAGCCCCAGCATTTT. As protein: CASRPPGTLTQPQHF.